The source of this T cell receptor (beta chain) is a study of shared clonotypes between healthy human individuals. Study information: A couple of female and a few male donors aged 18 to 49 were enrolled. Per donor, CD8 memory used one plate, CD8 naive used two, CD4 memory used three and CD4 naive used three.

This clone was seen only once. Its specificity is not known. Produced via immunoSEQ multiplex PCR; TCRdb's table is partial and in-frame only. The profile covers approximately 2.5 million clones, with approximately 93% appearing a single time and approximately 0.35% taken by the ten largest. This CDR3 region has 16 residues. Germline lookup yields CDR1 SGDLS and CDR2 YYNGEE. J gave up 3 bases and V 0 bases, and 7 bases lay outside the gene matches. General observations from the study: The study drew on few donors, limiting represented genetic and exposure-history diversity. Naive subsets, compared against memory subsets, generally had larger estimated richness values.

The source material was naive CD4+ T cells from PBMCs. Subset noted: CD45RA+ positively selected. This receptor was obtained from a young man in good health. Some clones in this sample may be carry-over from other donors' samples. The V gene is TRBV9, the J gene TRBJ2-7, with TRBD2 matching 9 bases. The CDR3 DNA sequence: TGTGCCAGCAGCGTAGGAAGGCTAGCGGGGAACTACGAGCAGTACTTC. It encodes CASSVGRLAGNYEQYF.